This T cell receptor (beta chain) was obtained from a study of T cells in Graves' hyperthyroidism and ophthalmopathy. Hyperthyroidism of Graves' type that showed no ophthalmopathy progression within 18 months was stable. Exclusion criteria comprised uncontrolled infection, other autoimmune disease, pregnancy or lactation. Study-wide points: Most thyroid clonotypes that were expanded above 0.001 also turned up in blood.

Researchers took RNA transcripts and amplified the TCR beta CDR3 regions from them. With the HTBI primer set, the TCR CDR3 went through a first round of RT-PCR. TCRdb ran MiXCR on the multiplex PCR reads and lists one entry per CDR3 protein. The sample carries about 700,000 distinct CDR3 sequences, roughly 15% recorded once. This clonotype occurred many times. As yet, its antigen is unknown. The CDR3 extends over 17 amino acids. The germline V gene encodes CDR1 MNHEY and CDR2 SVGAGI. V was cut by 0 bases and J by 2 bases, with 14 bases left in between. The TCR sequence derives from a woman aged 18-29 years with Graves' hyperthyroidism. Specimen: blood. The chain employs TRBV6-5 and TRBJ1-3; D gene unclear. CDR3 nucleotides: TGTGCCAGCAGTTACTCGTCAGGAGGCTCGGCTGGAAACACCATATATTTT. It encodes CASSYSSGGSAGNTIYF.